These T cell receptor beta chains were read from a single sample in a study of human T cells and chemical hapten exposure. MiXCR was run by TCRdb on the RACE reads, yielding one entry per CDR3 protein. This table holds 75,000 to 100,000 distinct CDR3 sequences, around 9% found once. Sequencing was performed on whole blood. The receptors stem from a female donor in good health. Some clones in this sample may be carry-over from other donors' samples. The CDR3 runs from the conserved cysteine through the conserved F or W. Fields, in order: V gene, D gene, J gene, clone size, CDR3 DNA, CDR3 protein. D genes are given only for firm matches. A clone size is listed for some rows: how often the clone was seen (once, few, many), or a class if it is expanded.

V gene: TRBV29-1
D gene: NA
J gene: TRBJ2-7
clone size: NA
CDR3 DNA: TGCAGCGTTGAATTGAGTACCTACGAGCAGTACTTC
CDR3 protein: CSVELSTYEQYF

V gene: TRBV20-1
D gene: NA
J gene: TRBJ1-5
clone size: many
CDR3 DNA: TGCAGTGCGGAGAGGGACACCAATCAGCCCCAGCATTTT
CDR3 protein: CSAERDTNQPQHF

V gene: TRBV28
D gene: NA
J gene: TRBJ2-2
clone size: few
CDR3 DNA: TGTGCCAGCAGCCCCGCGGGACTGAACACCGGGGAGCTGTTTTTT
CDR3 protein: CASSPAGLNTGELFF

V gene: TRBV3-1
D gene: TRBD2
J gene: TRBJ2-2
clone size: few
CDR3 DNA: TGTGCCAGCAGCCAAGATTCCGGACTAGTGTACACCGGGGAGCTGTTTTTT
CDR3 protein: CASSQDSGLVYTGELFF

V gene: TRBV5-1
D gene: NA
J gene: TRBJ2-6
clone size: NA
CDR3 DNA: TGCGCCAGCAGCTTGGCCCTAGCTGGGGCCAACGTCCTGACTTTC
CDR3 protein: CASSLALAGANVLTF

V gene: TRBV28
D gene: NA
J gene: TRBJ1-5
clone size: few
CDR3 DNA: TGTGCCAGCAGTTTAGGGGGCGTTCAGCCCCAGCATTTT
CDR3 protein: CASSLGGVQPQHF

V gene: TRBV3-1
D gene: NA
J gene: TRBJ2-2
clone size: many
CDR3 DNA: TGTGCCAGCAGCCAAGCCCCGCACTATCGGGAGCTGTTTTTT
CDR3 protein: CASSQAPHYRELFF

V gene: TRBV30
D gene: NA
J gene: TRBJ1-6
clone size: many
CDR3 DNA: TGTGCCTGGAGCCGGGTCGGGGGCTCAATCCGGAAAGGGTCACCCCTCCACTTT
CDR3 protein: CAWSRVGGSIRKGSPLHF

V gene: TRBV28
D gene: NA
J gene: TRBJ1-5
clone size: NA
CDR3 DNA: TGTGCCAGCAGTTTATGGTCCCAAGCTCAGCCCCAGCATTTT
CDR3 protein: CASSLWSQAQPQHF

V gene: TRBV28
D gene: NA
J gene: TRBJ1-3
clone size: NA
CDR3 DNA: TGTGCCAGCAGTCCACCCCAGGGCTCTGGAAACACCATATATTTT
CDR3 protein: CASSPPQGSGNTIYF

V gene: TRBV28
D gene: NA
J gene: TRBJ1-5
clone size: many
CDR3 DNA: TGTGCCAGCAGTTTAAGTGGGCAGCCCCAGCATTTT
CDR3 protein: CASSLSGQPQHF

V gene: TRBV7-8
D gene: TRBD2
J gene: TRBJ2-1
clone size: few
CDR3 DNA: TGTGCCAGCAGCTTATTCCCTAGCGGGAGCTCCTACAATGAGCAGTTCTTC
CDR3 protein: CASSLFPSGSSYNEQFF

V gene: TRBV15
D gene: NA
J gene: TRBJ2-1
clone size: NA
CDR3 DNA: TGTGCCACCAGCACCCGAGGGAGGAATGAGCAGTTCTTC
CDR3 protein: CATSTRGRNEQFF

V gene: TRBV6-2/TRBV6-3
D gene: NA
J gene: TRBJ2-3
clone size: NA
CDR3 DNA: TGTGCCAGCAGTTCCGGAATAGAGTACGGGACAGATACGCAGTATTTT
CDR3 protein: CASSSGIEYGTDTQYF

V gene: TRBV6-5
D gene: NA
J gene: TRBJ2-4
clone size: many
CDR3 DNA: TGTGCCACGAGTGGGTTCGACAACATTCAGTACTTC
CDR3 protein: CATSGFDNIQYF

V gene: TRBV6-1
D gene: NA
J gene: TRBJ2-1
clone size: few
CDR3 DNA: TGTGCCAGCAGTGAGGTCAGAAGTACCCAGTTCTTC
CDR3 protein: CASSEVRSTQFF

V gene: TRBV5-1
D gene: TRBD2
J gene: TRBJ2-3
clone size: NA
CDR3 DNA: TGCGCCAGCAGCTCGCGCTTCCTGACTAGCGGGAGGACAGATACGCAGTATTTT
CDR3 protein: CASSSRFLTSGRTDTQYF

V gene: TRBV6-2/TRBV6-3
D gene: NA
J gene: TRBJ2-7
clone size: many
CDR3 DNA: TGTGCCAGCAGCCGAGTGGACGCCCGGGGAGAGCAGTACTTC
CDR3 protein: CASSRVDARGEQYF

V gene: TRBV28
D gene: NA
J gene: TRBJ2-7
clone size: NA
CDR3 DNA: TGTGCCAGCAGTTTGGGCAGCTTCTACGAGCAGTACTTC
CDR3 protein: CASSLGSFYEQYF

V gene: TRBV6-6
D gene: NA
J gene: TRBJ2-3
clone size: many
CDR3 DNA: TGTGCCAGCAGTTACGGAGCAGGAGATACGCAGTATTTT
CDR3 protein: CASSYGAGDTQYF

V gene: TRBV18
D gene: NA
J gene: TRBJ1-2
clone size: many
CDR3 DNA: TGTGCCAGCTCACCCGCAGGTAGCGGCTATGGCTACACCTTC
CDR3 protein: CASSPAGSGYGYTF

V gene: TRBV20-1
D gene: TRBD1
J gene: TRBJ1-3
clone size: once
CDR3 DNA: TGCAGTGCTAGTTTTGGACAGGCTACTGGAAACACCATATATTTT
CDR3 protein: CSASFGQATGNTIYF

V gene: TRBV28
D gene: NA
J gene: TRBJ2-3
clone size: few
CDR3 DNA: TGTGCCAGCAGTTCGAGTTCGCTCGGGGTCCAGCTCACGCAGTATTTT
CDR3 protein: CASSSSSLGVQLTQYF

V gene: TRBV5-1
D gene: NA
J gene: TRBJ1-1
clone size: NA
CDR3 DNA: TGCGCCAGCAGCTCCGGGACCGCCGGCACTGAAGCTTTCTTT
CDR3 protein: CASSSGTAGTEAFF

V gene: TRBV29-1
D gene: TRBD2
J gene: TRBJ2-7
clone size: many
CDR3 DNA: TGCAGCGTTACCGGGACTAGCCTCTACGAGCAGTACTTC
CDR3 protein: CSVTGTSLYEQYF

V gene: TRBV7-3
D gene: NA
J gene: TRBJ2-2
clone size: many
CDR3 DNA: TGTGCCAGCAGCTCTGCACGGGATGCCGGGGAGCTGTTTTTT
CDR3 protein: CASSSARDAGELFF

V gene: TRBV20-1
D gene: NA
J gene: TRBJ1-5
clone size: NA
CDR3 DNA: TGCAGTGCTAGAGAAATTGAGAATAGCAATCAGCCCCAGCATTTT
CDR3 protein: CSAREIENSNQPQHF

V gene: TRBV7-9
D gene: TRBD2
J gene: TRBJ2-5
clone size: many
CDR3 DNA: TGTGCCAGCAGTCCCAGACTAGCGGGAGATAGTGAGACCCAGTACTTC
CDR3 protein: CASSPRLAGDSETQYF

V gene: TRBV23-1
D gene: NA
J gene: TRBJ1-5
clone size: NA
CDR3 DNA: TGCGCCAGCAGTCGGGGGGCCCAGCATTTT
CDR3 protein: CASSRGAQHF

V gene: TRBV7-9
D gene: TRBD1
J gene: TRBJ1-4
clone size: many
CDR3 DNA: TGTGCCAGCAGTCGGGACAGGGAAAGGGATGAAAAACTGTTTTTT
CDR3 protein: CASSRDRERDEKLFF

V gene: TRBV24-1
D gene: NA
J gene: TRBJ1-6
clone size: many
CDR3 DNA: TGTGCCACCAGCGCGACGGGGACACCCCTCCACTTT
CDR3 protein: CATSATGTPLHF

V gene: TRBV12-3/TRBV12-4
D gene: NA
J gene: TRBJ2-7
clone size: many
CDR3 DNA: TGTGCCAGCAGGGCCCCGTCTGGTAACTACGAGCAGTACTTC
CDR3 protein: CASRAPSGNYEQYF

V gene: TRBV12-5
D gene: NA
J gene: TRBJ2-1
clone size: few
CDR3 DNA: TGTGCTAGTGGTTTGGCCACCGGGACGGCCTCCTACAATGAGCAGTTCTTC
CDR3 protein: CASGLATGTASYNEQFF

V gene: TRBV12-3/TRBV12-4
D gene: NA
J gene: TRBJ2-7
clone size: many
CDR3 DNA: TGTGCCAGCAGTTCATGGAGCTCCTACGAGCAGTACTTC
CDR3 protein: CASSSWSSYEQYF

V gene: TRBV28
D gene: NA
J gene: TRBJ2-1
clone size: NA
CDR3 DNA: TGTGCCAGCAGTTTTCCCTGGGGACCTCACAATGAGCAGTTCTTC
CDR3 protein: CASSFPWGPHNEQFF

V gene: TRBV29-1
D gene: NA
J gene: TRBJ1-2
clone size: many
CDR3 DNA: TGCAGCGTTAAGACCCGGGCCCCAACTTTCAACTATGGCTACACCTTC
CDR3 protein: CSVKTRAPTFNYGYTF

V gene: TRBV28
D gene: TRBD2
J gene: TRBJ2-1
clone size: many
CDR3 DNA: TGTGCCAGCAGTTTTCTCAGACTAGCGGGGAGGGATGAGCAGTTCTTC
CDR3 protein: CASSFLRLAGRDEQFF

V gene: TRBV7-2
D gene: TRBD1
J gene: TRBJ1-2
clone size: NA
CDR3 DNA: TGTGCCAGCAGCTCCAGACAGGGATACTATGGCTACACCTTC
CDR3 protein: CASSSRQGYYGYTF

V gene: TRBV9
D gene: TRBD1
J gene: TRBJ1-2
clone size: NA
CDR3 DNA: TGTGCCAGCAGCTCACCGGGACAGGGGGCAACTGGCTACACCTTC
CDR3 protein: CASSSPGQGATGYTF

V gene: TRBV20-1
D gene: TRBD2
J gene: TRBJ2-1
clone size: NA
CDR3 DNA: TGCAGTGCTAGCTCCAGCGGGAGGTCTGGTTCCTACAATGAGCAGTTCTTC
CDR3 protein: CSASSSGRSGSYNEQFF

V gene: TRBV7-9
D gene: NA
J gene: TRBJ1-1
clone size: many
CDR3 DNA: TGTGCCAGCAGCTTAGAGGCGAACACTGAAGCTTTCTTT
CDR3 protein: CASSLEANTEAFF

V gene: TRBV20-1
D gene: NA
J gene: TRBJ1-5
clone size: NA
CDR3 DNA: TGCAGTGCCCCCCCGCAGGGATTGGATCAGCCCCAGCATTTT
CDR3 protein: CSAPPQGLDQPQHF

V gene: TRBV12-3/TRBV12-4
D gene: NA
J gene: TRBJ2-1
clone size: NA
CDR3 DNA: TGTGCCAGCAGCCCGTCGGACGCTGGGGGTGAGCAGTTCTTC
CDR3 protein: CASSPSDAGGEQFF

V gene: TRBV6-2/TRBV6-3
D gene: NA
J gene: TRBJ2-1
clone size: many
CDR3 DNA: TGTGCCAGCAGTTACTCAGCTATTCAATCCTACAATGAGCAGTTCTTC
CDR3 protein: CASSYSAIQSYNEQFF

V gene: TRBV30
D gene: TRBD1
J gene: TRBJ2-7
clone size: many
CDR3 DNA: TGTGCCGGAACTAGACAGGGGGCGGTTTACGAGCAGTACTTC
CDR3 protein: CAGTRQGAVYEQYF